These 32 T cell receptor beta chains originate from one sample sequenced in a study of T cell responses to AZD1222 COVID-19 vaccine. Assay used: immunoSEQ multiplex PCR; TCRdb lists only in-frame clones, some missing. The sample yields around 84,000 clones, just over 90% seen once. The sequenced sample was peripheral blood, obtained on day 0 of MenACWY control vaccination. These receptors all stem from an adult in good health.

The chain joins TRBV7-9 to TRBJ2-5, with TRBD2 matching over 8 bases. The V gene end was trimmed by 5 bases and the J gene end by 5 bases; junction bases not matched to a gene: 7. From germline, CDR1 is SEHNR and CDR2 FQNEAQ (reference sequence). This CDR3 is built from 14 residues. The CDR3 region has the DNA TGTGCCAGCAGCCCGGGGGGGGCGGGCGAGACCCAGTACTTC. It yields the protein CASSPGGAGETQYF.

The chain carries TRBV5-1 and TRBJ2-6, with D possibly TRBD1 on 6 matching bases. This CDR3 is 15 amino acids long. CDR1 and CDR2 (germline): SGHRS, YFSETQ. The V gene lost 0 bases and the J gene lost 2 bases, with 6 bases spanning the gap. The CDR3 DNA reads TGCGCCAGCAGCTTGGAGGGGGCTGGGGCCAACGTCCTGACTTTC. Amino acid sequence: CASSLEGAGANVLTF.

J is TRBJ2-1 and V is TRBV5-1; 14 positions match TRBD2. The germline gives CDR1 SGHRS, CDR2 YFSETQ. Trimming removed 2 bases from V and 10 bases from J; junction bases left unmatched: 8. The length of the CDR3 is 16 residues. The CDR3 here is CASSFGTSGGFEEQFF. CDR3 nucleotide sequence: TGCGCCAGCAGCTTCGGGACTAGCGGGGGTTTCGAAGAGCAGTTCTTC.

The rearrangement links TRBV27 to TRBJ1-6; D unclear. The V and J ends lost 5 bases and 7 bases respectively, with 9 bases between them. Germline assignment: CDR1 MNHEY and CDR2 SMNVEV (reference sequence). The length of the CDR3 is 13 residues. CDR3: CASSTAGNSPLHF. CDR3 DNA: TGTGCCAGCAGTACAGCTGGAAATTCACCCCTCCACTTT.

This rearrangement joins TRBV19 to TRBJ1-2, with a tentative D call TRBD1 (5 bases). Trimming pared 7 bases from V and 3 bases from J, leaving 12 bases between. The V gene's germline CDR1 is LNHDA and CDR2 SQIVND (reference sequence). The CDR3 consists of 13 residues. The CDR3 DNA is TGTGCCAGTAAGGAGGGGATCGACTATGGCTACACCTTC. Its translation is CASKEGIDYGYTF.

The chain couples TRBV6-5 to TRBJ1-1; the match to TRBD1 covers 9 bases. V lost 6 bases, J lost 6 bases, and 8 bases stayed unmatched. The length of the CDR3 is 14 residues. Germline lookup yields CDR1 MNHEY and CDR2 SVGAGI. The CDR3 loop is CASRGTGSTSEAFF. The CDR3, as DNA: TGTGCCAGCAGGGGGACAGGGAGTACCTCTGAAGCTTTCTTT.

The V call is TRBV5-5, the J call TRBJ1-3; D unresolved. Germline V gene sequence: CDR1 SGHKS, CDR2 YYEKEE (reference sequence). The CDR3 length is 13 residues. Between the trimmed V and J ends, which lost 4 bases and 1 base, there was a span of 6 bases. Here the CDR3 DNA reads TGTGCCAGCAGCGGGGTTTCTGGAAACACCATATATTTT. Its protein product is CASSGVSGNTIYF.

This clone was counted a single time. The CDR3 region has the DNA TGTGCCAGTAGTATAACAGGGGGCGGCAATCAGCCCCAGCATTTT. Translating gives CASSITGGGNQPQHF. The chain has TRBV19 and TRBJ1-5, with 9 nucleotides matching TRBD1. Unmatched junction bases numbered 1, after V lost 2 bases and J lost 2 bases. The CDR3 has 15 amino acids. Germline V gene lookup returns CDR1 LNHDA and CDR2 SQIVND (reference sequence).

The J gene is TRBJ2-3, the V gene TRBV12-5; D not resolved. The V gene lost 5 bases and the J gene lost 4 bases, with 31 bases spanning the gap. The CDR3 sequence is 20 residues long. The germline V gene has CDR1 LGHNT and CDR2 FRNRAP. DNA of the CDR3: TGTGCTAGTGGTCCCCGCCAATGGGCCGATCGACGTGGAGAGCCAGATACGCAGTATTTT. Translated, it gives CASGPRQWADRRGEPDTQYF.

The CDR3, as DNA: TGTGCCAGCAGCGCCGCCCAGGGGGACACTGAAGCTTTCTTT. Its protein is CASSAAQGDTEAFF. This sequence joins TRBV9 and TRBJ1-1, with 7 bases matching TRBD1. The CDR3 contains 14 residues. V trimming: 3 bases; J trimming: 3 bases; junction bases outside the gene matches: 5. Looked up from germline, CDR1 is SGDLS and CDR2 is YYNGEE.

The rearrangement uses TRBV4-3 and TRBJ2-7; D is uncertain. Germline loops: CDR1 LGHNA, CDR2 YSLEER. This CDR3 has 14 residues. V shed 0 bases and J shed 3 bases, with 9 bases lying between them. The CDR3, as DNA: TGCGCCAGCAGCCAAGAGATAGGATACTACGAGCAGTACTTC. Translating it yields CASSQEIGYYEQYF.

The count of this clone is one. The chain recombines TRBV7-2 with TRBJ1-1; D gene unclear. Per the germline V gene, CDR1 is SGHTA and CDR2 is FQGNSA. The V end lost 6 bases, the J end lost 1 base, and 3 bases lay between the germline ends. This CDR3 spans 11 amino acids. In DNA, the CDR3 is TGTGCCAGCAGGCGGAACACTGAAGCTTTCTTT. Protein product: CASRRNTEAFF.

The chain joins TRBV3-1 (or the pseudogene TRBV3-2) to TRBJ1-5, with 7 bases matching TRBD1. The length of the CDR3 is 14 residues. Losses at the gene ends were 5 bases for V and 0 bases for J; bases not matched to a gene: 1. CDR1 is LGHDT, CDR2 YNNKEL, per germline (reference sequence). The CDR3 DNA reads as TGTGCCAGCAGCGGGACAGATAGCAATCAGCCCCAGCATTTT. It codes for CASSGTDSNQPQHF.

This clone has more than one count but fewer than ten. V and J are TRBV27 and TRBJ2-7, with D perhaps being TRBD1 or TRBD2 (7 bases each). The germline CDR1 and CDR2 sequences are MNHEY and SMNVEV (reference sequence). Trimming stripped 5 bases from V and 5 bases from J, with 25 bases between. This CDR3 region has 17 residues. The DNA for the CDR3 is TGTGCCAGCAGTACACGTGGGGGGAGGGGGCTGGTTAACGAGCAGTACTTC. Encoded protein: CASSTRGGRGLVNEQYF.

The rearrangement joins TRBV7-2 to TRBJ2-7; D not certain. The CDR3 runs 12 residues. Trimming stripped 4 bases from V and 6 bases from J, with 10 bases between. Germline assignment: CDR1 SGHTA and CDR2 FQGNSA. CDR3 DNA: TGTGCCAGCAGCTCCCCCCCCCTCGAGCAGTACTTC. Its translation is CASSSPPLEQYF.

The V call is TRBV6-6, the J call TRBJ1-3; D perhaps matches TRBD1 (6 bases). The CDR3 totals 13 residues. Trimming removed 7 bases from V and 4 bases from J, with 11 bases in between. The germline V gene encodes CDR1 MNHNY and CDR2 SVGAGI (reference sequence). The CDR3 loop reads CASTRGRGNTIYF. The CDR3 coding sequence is TGTGCCAGCACCCGGGGGCGGGGAAACACCATATATTTT.

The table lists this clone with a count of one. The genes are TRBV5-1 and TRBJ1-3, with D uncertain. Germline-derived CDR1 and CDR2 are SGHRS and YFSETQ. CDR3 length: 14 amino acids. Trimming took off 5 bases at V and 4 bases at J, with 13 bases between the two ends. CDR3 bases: TGCGCCAGCAGTCCACTATTCTCCGGAAACACCATATATTTT. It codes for CASSPLFSGNTIYF.

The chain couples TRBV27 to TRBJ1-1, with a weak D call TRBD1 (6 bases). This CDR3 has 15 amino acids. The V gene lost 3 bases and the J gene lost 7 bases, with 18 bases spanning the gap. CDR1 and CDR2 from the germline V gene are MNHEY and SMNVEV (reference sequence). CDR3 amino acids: CASSFKGGGQGEAFF. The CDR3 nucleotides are TGTGCCAGCAGTTTTAAGGGCGGGGGGCAAGGTGAAGCTTTCTTT.

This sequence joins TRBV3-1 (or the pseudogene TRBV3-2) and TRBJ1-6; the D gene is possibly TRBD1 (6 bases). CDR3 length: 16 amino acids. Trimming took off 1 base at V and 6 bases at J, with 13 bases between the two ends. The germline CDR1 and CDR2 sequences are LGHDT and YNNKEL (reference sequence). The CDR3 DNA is TGTGCCAGCAGCCAAGTACAGGGAAGCAGTAATTCACCCCTCCACTTT. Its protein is CASSQVQGSSNSPLHF.

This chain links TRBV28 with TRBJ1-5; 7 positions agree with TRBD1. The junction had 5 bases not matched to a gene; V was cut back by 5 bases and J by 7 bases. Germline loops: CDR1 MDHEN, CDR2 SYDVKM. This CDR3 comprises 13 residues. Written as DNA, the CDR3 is TGTGCCAGCAGTCCCGACAGGGTACAGCCCCAGCATTTT. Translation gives CASSPDRVQPQHF.

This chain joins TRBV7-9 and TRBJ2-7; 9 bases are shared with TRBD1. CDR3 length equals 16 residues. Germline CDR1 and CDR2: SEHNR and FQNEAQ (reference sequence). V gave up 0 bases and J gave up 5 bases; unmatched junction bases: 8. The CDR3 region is CASSLAPGQGGHEQYF. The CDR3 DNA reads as TGTGCCAGCAGCTTAGCCCCGGGACAGGGCGGGCACGAGCAGTACTTC.

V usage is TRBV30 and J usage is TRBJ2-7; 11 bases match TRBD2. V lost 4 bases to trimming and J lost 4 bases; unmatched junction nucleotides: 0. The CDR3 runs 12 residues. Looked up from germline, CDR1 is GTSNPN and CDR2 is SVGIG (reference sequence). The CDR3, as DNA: TGTGCCTGGACTAGCGGGGGGTACGAGCAGTACTTC. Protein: CAWTSGGYEQYF.

CDR3 DNA: TGTGCCAGCAGTGGGGGCCATCAGCCCCAGCATTTT. This gives the protein CASSGGHQPQHF. The rearrangement uses TRBV28 and TRBJ1-5, with D possibly TRBD1 on 6 matching bases. V lost 5 bases to trimming and J lost 5 bases, with 7 bases between them. Germline loops: CDR1 MDHEN, CDR2 SYDVKM. The CDR3 loop spans 12 amino acids.

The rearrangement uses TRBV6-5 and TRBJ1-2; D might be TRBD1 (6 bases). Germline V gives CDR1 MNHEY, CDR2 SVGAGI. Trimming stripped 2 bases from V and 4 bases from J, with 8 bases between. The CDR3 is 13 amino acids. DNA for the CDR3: TGTGCCAGCAGTTACCCACAGGGCTATGGCTACACCTTC. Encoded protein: CASSYPQGYGYTF.

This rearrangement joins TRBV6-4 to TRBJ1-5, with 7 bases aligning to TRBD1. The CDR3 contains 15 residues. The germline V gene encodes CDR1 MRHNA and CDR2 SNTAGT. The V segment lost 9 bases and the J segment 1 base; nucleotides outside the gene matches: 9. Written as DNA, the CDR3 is TGTGCCAGGCCAAACGGGGACAGAAGCAATCAGCCCCAGCATTTT. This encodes CARPNGDRSNQPQHF.

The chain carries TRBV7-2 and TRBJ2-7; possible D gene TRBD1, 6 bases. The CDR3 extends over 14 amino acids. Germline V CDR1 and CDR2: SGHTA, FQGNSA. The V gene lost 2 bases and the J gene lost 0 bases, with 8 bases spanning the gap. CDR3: CASSLIGGSYEQYF. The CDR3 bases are TGTGCCAGCAGCTTAATAGGGGGCTCCTACGAGCAGTACTTC.

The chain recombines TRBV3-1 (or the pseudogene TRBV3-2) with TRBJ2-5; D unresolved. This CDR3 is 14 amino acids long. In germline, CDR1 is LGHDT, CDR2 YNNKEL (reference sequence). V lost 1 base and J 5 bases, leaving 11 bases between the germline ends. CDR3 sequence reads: CASSQASGSETQYF. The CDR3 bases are TGTGCCAGCAGCCAAGCGTCCGGGTCGGAGACCCAGTACTTC.

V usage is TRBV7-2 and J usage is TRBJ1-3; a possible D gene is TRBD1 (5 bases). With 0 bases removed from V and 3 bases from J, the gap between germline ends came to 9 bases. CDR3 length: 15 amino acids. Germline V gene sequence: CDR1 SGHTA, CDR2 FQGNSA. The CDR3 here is CASSLAPGGGNTIYF. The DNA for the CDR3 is TGTGCCAGCAGCTTAGCGCCGGGGGGTGGAAACACCATATATTTT.

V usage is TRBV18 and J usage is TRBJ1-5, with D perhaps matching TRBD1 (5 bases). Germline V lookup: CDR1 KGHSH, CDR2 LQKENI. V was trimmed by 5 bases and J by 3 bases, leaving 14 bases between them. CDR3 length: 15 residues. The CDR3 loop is CASSSSGSSNQPQHF. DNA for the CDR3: TGTGCCAGCTCATCTTCAGGGAGTTCCAATCAGCCCCAGCATTTT.

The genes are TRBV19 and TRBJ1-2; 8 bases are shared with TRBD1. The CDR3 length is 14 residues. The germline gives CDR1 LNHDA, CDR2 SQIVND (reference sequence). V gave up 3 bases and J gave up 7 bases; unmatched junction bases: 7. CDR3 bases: TGTGCCAGTAGTATTGGACAGGGTCTCGGTGGCTACACCTTC. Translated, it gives CASSIGQGLGGYTF.

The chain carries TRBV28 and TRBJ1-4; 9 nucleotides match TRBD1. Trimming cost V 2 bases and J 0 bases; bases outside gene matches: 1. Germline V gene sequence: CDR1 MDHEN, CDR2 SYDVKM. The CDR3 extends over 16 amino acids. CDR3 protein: CASSLDRGATNEKLFF. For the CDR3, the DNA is TGTGCCAGCAGTTTAGACAGGGGGGCAACTAATGAAAAACTGTTTTTT.

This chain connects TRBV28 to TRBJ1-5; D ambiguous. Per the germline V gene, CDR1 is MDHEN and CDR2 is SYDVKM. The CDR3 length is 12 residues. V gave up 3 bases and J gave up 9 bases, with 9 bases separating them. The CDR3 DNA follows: TGTGCCAGCAGTTTCGGGGTACCGCCCCAGCATTTT. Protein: CASSFGVPPQHF.